A selection of T cell receptor beta chains follows, all from one sample in a study of cytomegalovirus exposure and HLA in healthy donors. Assay: immunoSEQ multiplex PCR; the TCRdb copy retains only in-frame clones and omits some. Its clone listing holds tens of thousands of clones. Sequencing was done on a sample of PBMCs. The source of these receptors is a young woman in good health and CMV-seropositive. CDR3s include the opening cysteine and the closing phenylalanine or tryptophan. A D gene is named only where the DNA matches it firmly.

j_gene | v_gene | d_gene | len | CDR3nt | CDR3aa
TRBJ2-5 | TRBV6-6 | TRBD1 | 15 | TGTGCCAGCAGCCGCGGGGACAGGGCGAGAGAGACCCAGTACTTC | CASSRGDRARETQYF
TRBJ1-1 | TRBV11-3 | TRBD1 | 13 | TGTGCCAGCAGCTCCAGGACAGGGGGAACGGCTTTCTTT | CASSSRTGGTAFF
TRBJ1-6 | TRBV5-6 | - | 14 | TGTGCCAGCAGCCCCCAGGGGAGTAATTCACCCCTCCACTTT | CASSPQGSNSPLHF
TRBJ2-2 | TRBV5-1 | - | 15 | TGCGCCAGCAGCGCCGGGACTGATAACACCGGGGAGCTGTTTTTT | CASSAGTDNTGELFF
TRBJ2-2 | TRBV9 | TRBD1 | 14 | TGTGCCAGCAGCAGGGGACAGGGGAGCGGGGAGCTGTTTTTT | CASSRGQGSGELFF
TRBJ2-7 | TRBV28 | - | 15 | TGTGCCAGCAGCCTAGGGGGATCCGGGCCCCACGAGCAGTACTTC | CASSLGGSGPHEQYF
TRBJ2-7 | TRBV6-5 | TRBD1 | 14 | TGTGCCAGCAGTAGGACAGGCAACTACTACGAGCAGTACTTC | CASSRTGNYYEQYF
TRBJ2-3 | TRBV7-9 | TRBD2 | 16 | TGTGCCAGCAGCTTAGATTGGAGCGGGGGGGCGGATACGCAGTATTTT | CASSLDWSGGADTQYF
TRBJ1-4 | TRBV6-1 | - | 14 | TGTGCCAGCGGAGGGTCCCCGGGGAATGAAAAACTGTTTTTT | CASGGSPGNEKLFF
TRBJ1-6 | TRBV4-1 | TRBD1 | 17 | TGCGCCAGCAGCTTCCAACCGGGACAGAATCGTAATTCACCCCTCCACTTT | CASSFQPGQNRNSPLHF
TRBJ1-6 | TRBV15 | TRBD1 | 15 | TGTGCCACCAGCAGGAGGACAGGTTTAGGATCACCCCTCCACTTT | CATSRRTGLGSPLHF
TRBJ2-1 | TRBV30 | - | 13 | TGTGCCTGGACAAATAAAGCCGGGAATCGATCCCTCTTC | CAWTNKAGNRSLF
TRBJ1-2 | TRBV14 | - | 15 | TGTGCCAGCAGCCAAGCCCAAATTACAGGGTCCGGCTACACCTTC | CASSQAQITGSGYTF
TRBJ2-7 | TRBV28 | TRBD2 | 20 | TGTGCCAGCAGTAGTCAGACACATTCAGGGACTAGCGGGGGGCCTTACGAGCAGTACTTC | CASSSQTHSGTSGGPYEQYF
TRBJ1-2 | TRBV7-9 | - | 18 | TGTGCCAGCAGCTCAACGGAGACCCGGGTAATTCGGAACTATGGCTACACCTTC | CASSSTETRVIRNYGYTF
TRBJ1-5 | TRBV27 | TRBD1 | 16 | TGTGCCAGCAGTCCTCGGGACAGGGGTAGCAATCAGCCCCAGCATTTT | CASSPRDRGSNQPQHF
TRBJ1-2 | TRBV4-1 | - | 12 | TGCGCCAGCAGCGGAGACAGGCGCGGCTACACCTTC | CASSGDRRGYTF
TRBJ1-1 | TRBV5-1 | TRBD1 | 18 | TGCGCCAGCAGCTCAAACCGGGACAGGGGCCGGCGGGGCACTGAAGCTTTCTTT | CASSSNRDRGRRGTEAFF
TRBJ1-1 | TRBV7-9 | - | 12 | TGTGCCAGCAGCTTATCAGTCACTGAAGCTTTCTTT | CASSLSVTEAFF
TRBJ2-7 | TRBV10-2 | TRBD2 | 15 | TGCGCCAGCAGGAGGCTAGCGGGGGGTTTCCACGAGCAGTACTTC | CASRRLAGGFHEQYF
TRBJ2-7 | TRBV5-4 | TRBD1 | 12 | TGTGCCACCCGACAGGGGCGGGACGAGCAGTACTTC | CATRQGRDEQYF
TRBJ1-5 | TRBV7-9 | - | 14 | TGTGCCAGCAGCTCAGGACAGTCTTATCAGCCCCAGCATTTT | CASSSGQSYQPQHF
TRBJ2-5 | TRBV4-1 | TRBD2 | 15 | TGCGCCAGCAGCCAAGAGTGGGTAGCGGGAGAGACCCAGTACTTC | CASSQEWVAGETQYF
TRBJ1-4 | TRBV7-9 | - | 15 | TGTGCCAGCAGGAGCAGTTCCGGGACTAATGAAAAACTGTTTTTT | CASRSSSGTNEKLFF
TRBJ1-1 | TRBV7-2 | - | 11 | TGTGCCAGCAGCTTATACTCTGAAGCTTTCTTT | CASSLYSEAFF
TRBJ1-6 | TRBV27 | - | 13 | TGTGCCAGCAGCCGGGATTACAATTCACCCCTCCACTTT | CASSRDYNSPLHF
TRBJ1-2 | TRBV5-1 | TRBD1 | 15 | TGCGCCAGCAGCGATGCGGGGACAGGGGCCTATGGCTACACCTTC | CASSDAGTGAYGYTF
TRBJ2-7 | TRBV18 | TRBD1 | 16 | TGTGCCAGCTCACCTACGCCCGACAGGGGAAGTTACGAGCAGTACTTC | CASSPTPDRGSYEQYF
TRBJ1-3 | TRBV18 | - | 17 | TGTGCCAGCTCACCACAAACGCTAACAGGGTCTGGAAACACCATATATTTT | CASSPQTLTGSGNTIYF
TRBJ2-2 | TRBV6-1 | - | 13 | TGTGCCAGCCCGGAGCCGAACACCGGGGAGCTGTTTTTT | CASPEPNTGELFF
TRBJ2-5 | TRBV10-3 | - | 11 | TGTGCCACCGGGACAATGAAGACCCAGTACTTC | CATGTMKTQYF
TRBJ1-3 | TRBV4-2 | - | 16 | TGTGCCAGCAGCCCCTTAAAGGTAGCGGTGGTTGACACCATATATTTT | CASSPLKVAVVDTIYF
TRBJ1-2 | TRBV5-6 | TRBD1 | 14 | TGTGCCAGCAGCACGACAGGGAATAACTATGGCTACACCTTC | CASSTTGNNYGYTF
TRBJ2-3 | TRBV6-4 | TRBD2 | 15 | TGTGCCAGCAGTGACTCGCGGGGGGGAGCCGATACGCAGTATTTT | CASSDSRGGADTQYF
TRBJ2-1 | TRBV18 | - | 14 | TGTGCCAGCTCACCAAACGCGGCCCGGAATGAGCAGTTCTTC | CASSPNAARNEQFF
TRBJ2-5 | TRBV7-9 | - | 19 | TGTGCCAGCAGCCCCTACGCTGGCGACGGAGGGGTTGGTCGGGAGACCCAGTACTTC | CASSPYAGDGGVGRETQYF
TRBJ2-1 | TRBV19 | TRBD2 | 15 | TGTGCCAGTACCCCGAGCGGGGGCGGGTACAATGAGCAGTTCTTC | CASTPSGGGYNEQFF